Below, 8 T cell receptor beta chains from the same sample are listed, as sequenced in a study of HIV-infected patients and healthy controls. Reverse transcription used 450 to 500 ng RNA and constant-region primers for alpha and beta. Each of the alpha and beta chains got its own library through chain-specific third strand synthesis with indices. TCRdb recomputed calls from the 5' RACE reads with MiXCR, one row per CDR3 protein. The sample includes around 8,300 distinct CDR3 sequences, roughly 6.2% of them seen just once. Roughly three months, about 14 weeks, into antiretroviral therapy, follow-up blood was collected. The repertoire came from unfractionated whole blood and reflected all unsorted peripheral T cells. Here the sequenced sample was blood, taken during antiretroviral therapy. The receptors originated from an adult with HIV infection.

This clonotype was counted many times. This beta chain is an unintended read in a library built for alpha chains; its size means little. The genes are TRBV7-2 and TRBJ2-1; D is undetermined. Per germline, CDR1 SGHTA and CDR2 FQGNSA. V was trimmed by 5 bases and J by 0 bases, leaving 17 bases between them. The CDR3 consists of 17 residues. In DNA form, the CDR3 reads TGTGCCAGCAGCCCCCCCCCTGGCCAGAGCTCCTACAATGAGCAGTTCTTC. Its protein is CASSPPPGQSSYNEQFF.

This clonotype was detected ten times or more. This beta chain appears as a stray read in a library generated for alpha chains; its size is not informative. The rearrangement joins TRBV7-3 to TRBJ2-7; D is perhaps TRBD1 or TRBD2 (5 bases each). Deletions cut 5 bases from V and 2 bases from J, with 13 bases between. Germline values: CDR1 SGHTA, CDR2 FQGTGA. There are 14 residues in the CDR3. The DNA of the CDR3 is TGTGCCAGCAGCCTTCTCCCGGGGCCCTACGAGCAGTACTTC. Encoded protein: CASSLLPGPYEQYF. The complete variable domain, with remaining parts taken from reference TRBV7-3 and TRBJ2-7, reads GAGVSQTPSNKVTEKGKYVELRCDPISGHTALYWYRQSLGQGPEFLIYFQGTGAADDSGLPNDRFFAVRPEGSVSTLKIQRTERGDSAVYLCASSLLPGPYEQYFGPGTRLTVT.

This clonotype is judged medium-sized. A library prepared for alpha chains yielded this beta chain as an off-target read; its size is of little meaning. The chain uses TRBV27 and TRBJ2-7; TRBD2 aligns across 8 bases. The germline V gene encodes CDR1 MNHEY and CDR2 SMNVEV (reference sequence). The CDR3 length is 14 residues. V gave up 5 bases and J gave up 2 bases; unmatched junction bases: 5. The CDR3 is CASSAPGLAYEQYF. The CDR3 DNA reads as TGTGCCAGCAGTGCCCCGGGACTAGCCTACGAGCAGTACTTC.

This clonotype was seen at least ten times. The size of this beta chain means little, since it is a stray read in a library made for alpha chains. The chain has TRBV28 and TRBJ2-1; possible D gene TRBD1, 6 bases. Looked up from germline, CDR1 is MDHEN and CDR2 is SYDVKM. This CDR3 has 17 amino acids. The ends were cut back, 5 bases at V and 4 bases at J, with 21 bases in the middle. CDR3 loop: CASSPGGQRKSYNEQFF. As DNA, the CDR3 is TGTGCCAGCAGTCCTGGGGGACAAAGAAAATCTTACAATGAGCAGTTCTTC.

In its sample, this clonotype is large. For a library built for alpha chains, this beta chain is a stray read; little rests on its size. The CDR3 bases are TGTGCCAGCAGTTACTCCCTTCACAGTTCCAAAAACATTCAGTACTTC. Amino acid sequence: CASSYSLHSSKNIQYF. The chain uses TRBV6-6 and TRBJ2-4; D is uncertain. Germline values: CDR1 MNHNY, CDR2 SVGAGI (reference sequence). This CDR3 comprises 16 residues. Trimming removed 0 bases at V and 2 bases at J, with 11 bases between.

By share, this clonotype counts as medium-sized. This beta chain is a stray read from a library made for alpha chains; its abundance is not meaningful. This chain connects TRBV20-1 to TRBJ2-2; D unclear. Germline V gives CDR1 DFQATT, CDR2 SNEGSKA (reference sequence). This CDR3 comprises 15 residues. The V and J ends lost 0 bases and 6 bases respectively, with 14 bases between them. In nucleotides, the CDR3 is TGCAGTGCTAGAGATAGGCTCTGGATGGCCGGGGAGCTGTTTTTT. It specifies CSARDRLWMAGELFF.

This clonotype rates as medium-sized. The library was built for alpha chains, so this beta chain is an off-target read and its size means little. The chain's CDR3 is CASSVEGGSGNTIYF. In nucleotides, the CDR3 is TGTGCCAGCAGCGTAGAAGGAGGGTCTGGAAACACCATATATTTT. The gene calls are TRBV9 and TRBJ1-3; D is undetermined. Germline CDR1 reads SGDLS; CDR2 reads YYNGEE. The CDR3 is 15 amino acids. With 0 bases removed from V and 1 base from J, the gap between germline ends came to 8 bases.

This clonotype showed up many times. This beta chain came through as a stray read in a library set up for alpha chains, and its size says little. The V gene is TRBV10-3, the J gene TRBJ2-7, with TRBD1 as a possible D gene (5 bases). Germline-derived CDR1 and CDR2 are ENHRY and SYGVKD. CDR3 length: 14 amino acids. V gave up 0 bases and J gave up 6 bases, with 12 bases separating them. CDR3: CAISESLTGAEQYF. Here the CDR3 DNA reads TGTGCCATCAGTGAGTCGCTCACAGGAGCCGAGCAGTACTTC.